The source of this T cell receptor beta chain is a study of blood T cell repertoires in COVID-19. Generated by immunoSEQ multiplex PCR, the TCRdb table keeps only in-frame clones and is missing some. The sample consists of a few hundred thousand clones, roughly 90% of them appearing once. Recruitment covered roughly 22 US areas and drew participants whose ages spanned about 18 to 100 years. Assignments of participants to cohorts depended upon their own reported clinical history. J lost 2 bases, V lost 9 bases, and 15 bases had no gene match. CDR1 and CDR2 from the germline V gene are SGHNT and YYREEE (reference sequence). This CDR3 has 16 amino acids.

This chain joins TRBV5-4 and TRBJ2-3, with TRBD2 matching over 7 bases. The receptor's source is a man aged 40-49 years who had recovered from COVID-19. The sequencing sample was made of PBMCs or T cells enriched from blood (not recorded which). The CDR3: CATAFWGGSITDTQYF. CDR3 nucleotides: TGTGCCACGGCCTTTTGGGGAGGGAGCATCACAGATACGCAGTATTTT.